The TCR beta chain under discussion was sequenced for a study of a mutant IDH1 vaccine in newly diagnosed glioma. Time point in this sample: week 47, end of study. Mutant IDH1 20-mer peptide, at 300 ug, made up each vaccine dose, with topical imiquimod. Clones were read by immunoSEQ multiplex PCR, and TCRdb kept only the in-frame ones, dropping some. Of about 50,000 clones listed, around 85% are singletons. Per germline, CDR1 MNHEY and CDR2 SVGAGI. V lost 2 bases, J lost 1 base, and 5 bases lay in between. The CDR3 has 13 amino acids. This clone has just a few counts. Its antigen is unidentified. The chain joins TRBV6-5 to TRBJ1-1; no definite D call. This clonotype was sampled from a woman aged 30 to 39 with glioma. Some clones in this sample may be carry-over from other donors' samples. The material sequenced was PBMCs, taken from a glioma patient whose treatment included an IDH1 peptide vaccine. The CDR3 protein is CASSYLENTEAFF. CDR3 DNA: TGTGCCAGCAGTTACCTAGAGAACACTGAAGCTTTCTTT.